This T cell receptor (beta chain) is drawn from a study of blood T cell repertoires in COVID-19. This CDR3 has 18 amino acids. The germline V gene encodes CDR1 SGDLS and CDR2 YYNGEE. Germline trimming cut 3 bases from V and 0 bases from J; bases unmatched to any gene: 8. Libraries were prepared by immunoSEQ multiplex PCR; TCRdb keeps only in-frame clonotypes and omits some of them. Altogether a few hundred thousand clones are present, 70% to 90% being singletons, with the ten largest covering about 2.9%. The TCR sequence derives from a man aged 55 to 70 with acute or convalescent COVID-19. Sequencing used peripheral blood. V gene TRBV9 combines with J gene TRBJ1-6, with 8 bases matching TRBD1. CDR3 bases: TGTGCCAGCAGCGCACACCGGGACAGGAGCTCCTATAATTCACCCCTCCACTTT. Protein sequence: CASSAHRDRSSYNSPLHF.